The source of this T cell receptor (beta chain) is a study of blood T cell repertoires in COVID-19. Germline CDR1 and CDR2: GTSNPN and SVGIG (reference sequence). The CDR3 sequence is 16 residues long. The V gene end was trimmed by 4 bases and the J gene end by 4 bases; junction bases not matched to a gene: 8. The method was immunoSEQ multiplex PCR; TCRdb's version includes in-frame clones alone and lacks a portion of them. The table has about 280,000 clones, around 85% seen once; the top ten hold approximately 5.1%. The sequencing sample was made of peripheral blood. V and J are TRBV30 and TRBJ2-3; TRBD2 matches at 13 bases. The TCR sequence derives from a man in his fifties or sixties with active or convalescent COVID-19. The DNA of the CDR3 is TGTGCCTGGACCGCGGGACTAGCGGGATTCGCAGATACGCAGTATTTT. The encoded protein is CAWTAGLAGFADTQYF.